The 3 T cell receptor beta chains reported below all come from one sample, sequenced in a study of blood T cells in healthy people across ages (dated by TCRdb to the mid-2010s). Libraries were made using 5' RACE. Sequenced on an Illumina HiSeq 2500. A second PCR of about 6 to 12 cycles was performed with a sample-barcoded 5' primer and a J-beta primer mix. Clones were called with MiXCR by TCRdb after fastp trimmed the public reads at Q25, and only in-frame beta chains were retained. Every CDR3 protein is listed once, alongside the most common genes and DNA of its rows. The sample profile shows around 580,000 distinct CDR3 sequences; less than 60% of them were found once. Around 23% of the sample rests with the top ten. Sequencing was done on a sample of blood. These receptors all stem from a man of 80 years or more in good health.

With respect to this clonotype: Likely a read error: the CDR3 ends without its conserved phenylalanine or tryptophan. V usage is TRBV5-1 and J usage is TRBJ2-1, with D perhaps matching TRBD2 (6 bases). The V end lost 5 bases, the J end lost 5 bases, and 17 bases lay between the germline ends. The germline V gene encodes CDR1 SGHRS and CDR2 YFSETQ. This CDR3 region has 15 residues. CDR3 nucleotide sequence: TGCGCCAGCAGTTCCGTGGGACTTACTAACAATGAGCAGTTCTTA. It is translated as CASSSVGLTNNEQFL.

In its sample, this clonotype was seen a few times. This sequence joins TRBV12-3 or TRBV12-4 and TRBJ2-1; 9 bases align to TRBD2. The CDR3 extends over 15 amino acids. J lost 9 bases, V lost 7 bases, and 13 bases had no gene match. CDR3: CASTITGTSHGEQFF. CDR3 nucleotide sequence: TGTGCCAGCACCATTACCGGGACTAGCCACGGTGAGCAGTTCTTC.

The CDR3 protein is CASSLGPLGNIQYF. The CDR3 DNA is TGTGCCAGCAGCTTAGGCCCGCTGGGAAACATTCAGTACTTC. The chain uses TRBV7-2 and TRBJ2-4; no definite D call. Germline V gives CDR1 SGHTA, CDR2 FQGNSA. The germline V and J ends were trimmed by 1 base and 6 bases, with 10 bases remaining between them. The CDR3 consists of 14 residues.